The rows below give T cell receptor beta chains drawn from one sample of a study of T cell changes during pregnancy in multiple sclerosis. Clones were read by immunoSEQ multiplex PCR, and TCRdb kept only the in-frame ones, dropping some. The repertoire consists of 98,000 or so clones, with approximately 93% occurring once and the leading ten covering less than 1%. Specimen: peripheral blood, collected after pregnancy. The receptors were sampled from a female donor with multiple sclerosis, enrolled in a pregnancy study. Both conserved end residues are part of each CDR3. Fields, in order: D gene, clone size, V gene, J gene, CDR3 DNA, CDR3 protein. The D gene is left open where the match is weak. The size entry is marked missing in some rows and otherwise reads once, few, many or a size class.

d_call: NA
clone_size: once
v_call: TRBV4-1
j_call: TRBJ1-4
cdr3_nt: TGCGCCAGCAGCCAAGGAGGGGCAGGGGTCGGTGAAAAACTGTTTTTT
cdr3_aa: CASSQGGAGVGEKLFF

d_call: TRBD2
clone_size: NA
v_call: TRBV7-9
j_call: TRBJ2-7
cdr3_nt: TGTGCCAGCAGCTCTGTTGGGACCGGGGGGAAGTCCTACGAGCAGTACTTC
cdr3_aa: CASSSVGTGGKSYEQYF

d_call: NA
clone_size: once
v_call: TRBV7-9
j_call: TRBJ2-4
cdr3_nt: TGTGCCAGCAGCTTAACAGGAAACATTCAGTACTTC
cdr3_aa: CASSLTGNIQYF

d_call: TRBD2
clone_size: NA
v_call: TRBV6-6
j_call: TRBJ2-3
cdr3_nt: TGTGCCAGCAGTTATAGACTAGCGGGAGTAGCAGATACGCAGTATTTT
cdr3_aa: CASSYRLAGVADTQYF

d_call: TRBD1
clone_size: NA
v_call: TRBV2
j_call: TRBJ2-7
cdr3_nt: TGTGCCAGCAGCCTACAGGGGGCCTCCTACGAGCAGTACTTC
cdr3_aa: CASSLQGASYEQYF

d_call: TRBD1
clone_size: NA
v_call: TRBV27
j_call: TRBJ1-2
cdr3_nt: TGTGCCAGCAGTCCCGGGACAGGGGTTTTCGGCTACACCTTC
cdr3_aa: CASSPGTGVFGYTF

d_call: NA
clone_size: once
v_call: TRBV7-6
j_call: TRBJ2-7
cdr3_nt: TGTGCCAGCAGCCCCGAGGGGGGGGCTCGTGCCTACGAGCAGTACTTC
cdr3_aa: CASSPEGGARAYEQYF

d_call: NA
clone_size: NA
v_call: TRBV18
j_call: TRBJ1-5
cdr3_nt: TGTGCCAGCTCACCCGGGGGTAATCAGCCCCAGCATTTT
cdr3_aa: CASSPGGNQPQHF

d_call: TRBD1
clone_size: NA
v_call: TRBV15
j_call: TRBJ1-4
cdr3_nt: TGTGCCACCAGCAGAGATTCCGGGACAGGGGACGAAAAACTGTTTTTT
cdr3_aa: CATSRDSGTGDEKLFF

d_call: TRBD2
clone_size: NA
v_call: TRBV4-1
j_call: TRBJ2-7
cdr3_nt: TGCGCCAGCAGCCAAGATTGGGCGGGAGCGGACTACGAGCAGTACTTC
cdr3_aa: CASSQDWAGADYEQYF

d_call: NA
clone_size: NA
v_call: TRBV4-1
j_call: TRBJ1-2
cdr3_nt: TGCGCCAGCAGCCAAGGGGCCGCGAACTATGGCTACACCTTC
cdr3_aa: CASSQGAANYGYTF

d_call: NA
clone_size: once
v_call: TRBV18
j_call: TRBJ2-2
cdr3_nt: TGTGCCAGCTCGGATTTGGGCGCAGGGACCGGGGAGCTGTTTTTT
cdr3_aa: CASSDLGAGTGELFF

d_call: NA
clone_size: NA
v_call: TRBV2
j_call: TRBJ2-5
cdr3_nt: TGTGCCAGCAGAGCCGGGAGAGCTCAAGAGACCCAGTACTTC
cdr3_aa: CASRAGRAQETQYF

d_call: NA
clone_size: NA
v_call: TRBV9
j_call: TRBJ1-3
cdr3_nt: TGTGCCAGCAGCGCCCCTAATCAGGGCTCTGGAAACACCATATATTTT
cdr3_aa: CASSAPNQGSGNTIYF

d_call: TRBD1
clone_size: NA
v_call: TRBV5-1
j_call: TRBJ1-6
cdr3_nt: TGCGCCAGCAGCTGGGACGGACAGGGAAATAATTCACCCCTCCACTTT
cdr3_aa: CASSWDGQGNNSPLHF

d_call: NA
clone_size: NA
v_call: TRBV15
j_call: TRBJ1-1
cdr3_nt: TGTGCCACCAGCAGAGGGACATCGAACACTGAAGCTTTCTTT
cdr3_aa: CATSRGTSNTEAFF

d_call: TRBD2
clone_size: NA
v_call: TRBV7-2
j_call: TRBJ2-3
cdr3_nt: TGTGCCAGCAGCTTAGTGCTAGCGGGAGGGCCGGGAGATACGCAGTATTTT
cdr3_aa: CASSLVLAGGPGDTQYF

d_call: NA
clone_size: NA
v_call: TRBV18
j_call: TRBJ1-5
cdr3_nt: TGTGCCAGCTCACCACAACTCGGGGGAAGCCAGCATTTT
cdr3_aa: CASSPQLGGSQHF

d_call: TRBD1
clone_size: NA
v_call: TRBV10-3
j_call: TRBJ1-1
cdr3_nt: TGTGCCATCAGTGAATCCGCCAGGGGGCGGGGCACTGAAGCTTTCTTT
cdr3_aa: CAISESARGRGTEAFF

d_call: TRBD1
clone_size: NA
v_call: TRBV5-4
j_call: TRBJ1-3
cdr3_nt: TGTGCCAGCAGCTCCCCCGGGACAGGGGAAGACACCATATATTTT
cdr3_aa: CASSSPGTGEDTIYF

d_call: NA
clone_size: NA
v_call: TRBV7-2
j_call: TRBJ2-5
cdr3_nt: TGTGCCAGCAGCTTAGAGTCCAGGGTAGAGACCCAGTACTTC
cdr3_aa: CASSLESRVETQYF

d_call: NA
clone_size: NA
v_call: TRBV5-1
j_call: TRBJ2-1
cdr3_nt: TGCGCCAGCAGATATAGGGGCGGAGCTAGCTCCTACAATGAGCAGTTCTTC
cdr3_aa: CASRYRGGASSYNEQFF

d_call: TRBD2
clone_size: NA
v_call: TRBV5-5
j_call: TRBJ2-3
cdr3_nt: TGTGCCAGCAGCTTAGTGGGACTAGGCACAGATACGCAGTATTTT
cdr3_aa: CASSLVGLGTDTQYF

d_call: NA
clone_size: NA
v_call: TRBV7-9
j_call: TRBJ1-5
cdr3_nt: TGTGCCAGCAGCCTAAGCACCGATAGCAATCAGCCCCAGCATTTT
cdr3_aa: CASSLSTDSNQPQHF

d_call: NA
clone_size: few
v_call: TRBV21-1
j_call: TRBJ1-4
cdr3_nt: TGTGCCAGCAGCAAAAGAAGACGGGACATTAATGAAAAACTGTTTTTT
cdr3_aa: CASSKRRRDINEKLFF

d_call: NA
clone_size: NA
v_call: TRBV6-1
j_call: TRBJ1-1
cdr3_nt: TGTGCCAGCAGTGCTGGGGTGGACATGAACACTGAAGCTTTCTTT
cdr3_aa: CASSAGVDMNTEAFF

d_call: NA
clone_size: NA
v_call: TRBV6-5
j_call: TRBJ1-2
cdr3_nt: TGTGCCAGCAGTTCAGGACTGATCTATGGCTACACCTTC
cdr3_aa: CASSSGLIYGYTF

d_call: NA
clone_size: NA
v_call: TRBV7-6
j_call: TRBJ1-3
cdr3_nt: TGTGCCAGCAGCTCGGGGGGGTCTGGAAACACCATATATTTT
cdr3_aa: CASSSGGSGNTIYF

d_call: TRBD1
clone_size: NA
v_call: TRBV7-9
j_call: TRBJ2-7
cdr3_nt: TGTGCCAGCAGCCGCGACAGGGCCCCCGACGAGCAGTACTTC
cdr3_aa: CASSRDRAPDEQYF

d_call: NA
clone_size: NA
v_call: TRBV7-2
j_call: TRBJ2-1
cdr3_nt: TGTGCCAGCAAGTGGGGCCAGGGGAGTCTCTACAATGAGCAGTTCTTC
cdr3_aa: CASKWGQGSLYNEQFF

d_call: TRBD2
clone_size: NA
v_call: TRBV9
j_call: TRBJ2-2
cdr3_nt: TGTGCCAGCAGCGTAGGGGGGGGAGCCACCGGGGAGCTGTTTTTT
cdr3_aa: CASSVGGGATGELFF

d_call: NA
clone_size: once
v_call: TRBV12-5
j_call: TRBJ2-7
cdr3_nt: TGTGCTAGTGGTTTGGTACTTGGGGGCACCTACGAGCAGTACTTC
cdr3_aa: CASGLVLGGTYEQYF

d_call: NA
clone_size: NA
v_call: TRBV10-3
j_call: TRBJ2-3
cdr3_nt: TGTGCCATCAGTGAGGCGGGGCTGAACACAGATACGCAGTATTTT
cdr3_aa: CAISEAGLNTDTQYF

d_call: NA
clone_size: NA
v_call: TRBV25-1
j_call: TRBJ1-5
cdr3_nt: TGTGCCAGCAGTGGGGGGCAGCCCAATCAGCCCCAGCATTTT
cdr3_aa: CASSGGQPNQPQHF

d_call: NA
clone_size: NA
v_call: TRBV5-1
j_call: TRBJ1-1
cdr3_nt: TGCGCCAGCAGAGGACAGCCGAACACTGAAGCTTTCTTT
cdr3_aa: CASRGQPNTEAFF

d_call: TRBD1
clone_size: NA
v_call: TRBV5-1
j_call: TRBJ2-7
cdr3_nt: TGCGCCAGCAGACTAAAAGACAGGGTCTACGAGCAGTACTTC
cdr3_aa: CASRLKDRVYEQYF

d_call: NA
clone_size: NA
v_call: TRBV19
j_call: TRBJ2-7
cdr3_nt: TGTGCCAGTAGCCCTCGGGGAGGATTAGCCTACGAGCAGTACTTC
cdr3_aa: CASSPRGGLAYEQYF

d_call: NA
clone_size: NA
v_call: TRBV11-2
j_call: TRBJ2-7
cdr3_nt: TGTGCCAGCAGCCCAGACCAGGGATACGAGCAGTACTTC
cdr3_aa: CASSPDQGYEQYF

d_call: NA
clone_size: NA
v_call: TRBV27
j_call: TRBJ2-7
cdr3_nt: TGTGCCAGCAGTTTTCAAGGCGGACAAGTTTACGAGCAGTACTTC
cdr3_aa: CASSFQGGQVYEQYF

d_call: NA
clone_size: once
v_call: TRBV6-1
j_call: TRBJ2-7
cdr3_nt: TGTGCCAGCAGTGAAGGACAGGTACTCTCCTACGAGCAGTACTTC
cdr3_aa: CASSEGQVLSYEQYF

d_call: NA
clone_size: NA
v_call: TRBV28
j_call: TRBJ1-1
cdr3_nt: TGTGCCAGCAGTTCAGGACAGTTGAACACTGAAGCTTTCTTT
cdr3_aa: CASSSGQLNTEAFF

d_call: NA
clone_size: NA
v_call: TRBV4-1
j_call: TRBJ1-2
cdr3_nt: TGCGCCAGCAGCCATCCCCTCTCGGACAGCTATGGCTACACCTTC
cdr3_aa: CASSHPLSDSYGYTF

d_call: NA
clone_size: NA
v_call: TRBV7-2
j_call: TRBJ2-7
cdr3_nt: TGTGCCAGCAGCTTACAAGGCGGCTACTACGAGCAGTACTTC
cdr3_aa: CASSLQGGYYEQYF

d_call: NA
clone_size: NA
v_call: TRBV4-3
j_call: TRBJ2-1
cdr3_nt: TGCGCCAGCAGCCAAGGTCTGGCATCCTACAATGAGCAGTTCTTC
cdr3_aa: CASSQGLASYNEQFF

d_call: NA
clone_size: NA
v_call: TRBV13
j_call: TRBJ2-3
cdr3_nt: TGTGCCAGCAGCTTAAGCTTGCGCCGCAGCACAGATACGCAGTATTTT
cdr3_aa: CASSLSLRRSTDTQYF

d_call: NA
clone_size: NA
v_call: TRBV4-2
j_call: TRBJ2-5
cdr3_nt: TGTGCCAGCAGCCAGGCGTCTAGGTCCAGACAAGAGACCCAGTACTTC
cdr3_aa: CASSQASRSRQETQYF

d_call: TRBD1
clone_size: NA
v_call: TRBV5-1
j_call: TRBJ2-2
cdr3_nt: TGCGCCAGCAGGGCCGGGACAGGAATAACCGGGGAGCTGTTTTTT
cdr3_aa: CASRAGTGITGELFF

d_call: TRBD2
clone_size: NA
v_call: TRBV28
j_call: TRBJ2-5
cdr3_nt: TGTGCCAGCGCGTTGCCAGTGCTAGCGGGAGGGCCGGAGACCCAGTACTTC
cdr3_aa: CASALPVLAGGPETQYF

d_call: NA
clone_size: NA
v_call: TRBV9
j_call: TRBJ2-1
cdr3_nt: TGTGCCAGCAGCGTAGGCCTGCCGGGACACCCCTCCTACAATGAGCAGTTCTTC
cdr3_aa: CASSVGLPGHPSYNEQFF

d_call: NA
clone_size: NA
v_call: TRBV14
j_call: TRBJ1-4
cdr3_nt: TGTGCCAGCAGCCAGACCCTACGGCAGGGTGAAAAACTGTTTTTT
cdr3_aa: CASSQTLRQGEKLFF

d_call: NA
clone_size: NA
v_call: TRBV19
j_call: TRBJ2-1
cdr3_nt: TGTGCCAGTGACAATGGACTGCGTTTTTACAATGAGCAGTTCTTC
cdr3_aa: CASDNGLRFYNEQFF

d_call: NA
clone_size: few
v_call: TRBV5-1
j_call: TRBJ1-1
cdr3_nt: TGCGCCAGCAGTCTCAACCCAATCACCGACAGCTACAACACTGAAGCTTTCTTT
cdr3_aa: CASSLNPITDSYNTEAFF

d_call: TRBD1
clone_size: NA
v_call: TRBV27
j_call: TRBJ2-7
cdr3_nt: TGTGCCAGCGGGGACAGGGGGCGAAAGGAGCAGTACTTC
cdr3_aa: CASGDRGRKEQYF

d_call: NA
clone_size: NA
v_call: TRBV6-6
j_call: TRBJ2-1
cdr3_nt: TGTGCCAGCAGTACACCAGGGATAGCGGACAATGAGCAGTTCTTC
cdr3_aa: CASSTPGIADNEQFF

d_call: NA
clone_size: NA
v_call: TRBV9
j_call: TRBJ2-1
cdr3_nt: TGTGCCAGCAGCGTAGCGGTGCGGAATGAGCAGTTCTTC
cdr3_aa: CASSVAVRNEQFF